The 15 T cell receptor beta chains in this list originate from one sample, sequenced in a study of T-cell reconstitution after alpha-beta-depleted transplantation in children (dated by TCRdb to 2016 to 2017). Library preparation used PCR. Sequencer: Illumina HiSeq 2500. Molecular barcoding was employed in the preparation of TCR libraries, with unique molecular identifiers being used to normalize TCRbeta repertoire quantification. TCRdb applied fastp at Q25 and MiXCR to the public reads, then kept only in-frame beta chains. Here each entry gathers all rows of one CDR3 protein and keeps the most common genes and DNA. A total of some 530,000 distinct CDR3 sequences appear in this sample, around 12% of them only once. The biggest ten clones account for over 5.5% of the sample. The sample in question was PBMCs from the stem cell graft donor, obtained from the stem cell graft. These receptors came from a human donor who donated a stem cell graft to a child with combined immunodeficiency.

This clonotype appeared a few times. This rearrangement joins TRBV7-8 to TRBJ1-6; perhaps TRBD1 as D (5 bases). V lost 4 bases and J 10 bases, leaving 17 bases between the germline ends. This CDR3 spans 15 amino acids. Per the germline V gene, CDR1 is SGHVS and CDR2 is FQNEAQ. The CDR3 region has the DNA TGTGCCAGCAGCTCCAGCACGGGCAGGGAGTCACCCCTCCACTTT. Translated, it gives CASSSSTGRESPLHF.

CDR3 amino acids: CASSLVRSLTGELFF. CDR3 nucleotide sequence: TGTGCCAGCAGCTTAGTTCGTAGCTTAACCGGGGAGCTGTTTTTT. V and J are TRBV7-2 and TRBJ2-2, with D hard to call. The CDR3 is 15 residues long. V was shortened by 1 base and J by 5 bases, with 11 bases between the two germline ends. Germline CDR1 SGHTA, CDR2 FQGNSA.

This clonotype was detected only a few times. V and J are TRBV29-1 and TRBJ2-2, with TRBD2 identical over 14 bases. Trimming removed 5 bases from V and 7 bases from J; junction bases left unmatched: 6. CDR3 length equals 15 residues. Germline CDR1 reads SQVTM; CDR2 reads ANQGSEA. The CDR3 loop is CSVPGLAGAGGELFF. The CDR3, as DNA: TGCAGCGTTCCGGGACTAGCGGGAGCGGGCGGGGAGCTGTTTTTT.

This clonotype was seen more than once but under ten times. The chain couples TRBV6-5 to TRBJ2-1; 10 bases are shared with TRBD2. The CDR3 consists of 16 residues. The V gene's germline CDR1 is MNHEY and CDR2 SVGAGI. V was pared by 2 bases and J by 9 bases, with 10 bases of the junction left unmatched. CDR3: CASSYILASGSGEQFF. CDR3 bases: TGTGCCAGCAGTTACATACTGGCTAGCGGGAGCGGTGAGCAGTTCTTC.

This clonotype was seen a few times. The J gene is TRBJ1-1, the V gene TRBV5-5; the D is unclear. In germline, CDR1 is SGHKS, CDR2 YYEKEE (reference sequence). The CDR3 length is 13 residues. Between the trimmed V and J ends, which lost 1 base and 2 bases, there was a span of 6 bases. CDR3 in DNA: TGTGCCAGCAGCTTGTCGGCTAACACTGAAGCTTTCTTT. It specifies CASSLSANTEAFF.

This clonotype appeared once. The chain employs TRBV7-3 and TRBJ2-2; possibly TRBD2 for D (6 bases). V gave up 2 bases and J gave up 7 bases, with 17 bases separating them. CDR3 size: 16 residues. CDR1 is SGHTA and CDR2 is FQGTGA in the germline V gene. This chain's CDR3 is CASSLARTTPGGELFF. The DNA of the CDR3 is TGTGCCAGCAGCTTAGCTCGGACTACCCCGGGCGGGGAGCTGTTTTTT. The full variable domain, completed using reference TRBV7-3 and TRBJ2-2, is GAGVSQTPSNKVTEKGKYVELRCDPISGHTALYWYRQSLGQGPEFLIYFQGTGAADDSGLPNDRFFAVRPEGSVSTLKIQRTERGDSAVYLCASSLARTTPGGELFFGEGSRLTVL.

The chain couples TRBV2 to TRBJ2-3; D possibly corresponds to TRBD2 (6 bases). The CDR3 consists of 16 residues. The ends were cut back, 4 bases at V and 2 bases at J, with 16 bases in the middle. CDR1 is SNHLY, CDR2 FYNNEI, per germline. Here the CDR3 reads CASSAPGAAYTDTQYF. CDR3 coding DNA: TGTGCCAGCAGTGCCCCGGGAGCTGCCTACACAGATACGCAGTATTTT.

V usage is TRBV7-6 and J usage is TRBJ2-1; D is possibly TRBD1 (6 bases). Germline V gene sequence: CDR1 SGHVS, CDR2 FNYEAQ. The CDR3 is made up of 13 amino acids. Trimming pared 4 bases from V and 14 bases from J, leaving 18 bases between. CDR3 DNA: TGTGCCAGCAGCTCTGGGGACATAGGGTTAAAGTTCTTC. Protein sequence: CASSSGDIGLKFF.

This clonotype was detected a few times. The genes are TRBV5-1 and TRBJ2-7; D call uncertain. From germline, CDR1 is SGHRS and CDR2 YFSETQ. This CDR3 region has 14 residues. V gave up 0 bases and J gave up 6 bases, with 13 bases separating them. Here the CDR3 reads CASSLGASPTEQYF. Written as DNA, the CDR3 is TGCGCCAGCAGCTTGGGGGCATCGCCGACCGAGCAGTACTTC.

This chain uses TRBV6-5 with TRBJ2-4; no clear D. Germline V lookup: CDR1 MNHEY, CDR2 SVGAGI. This CDR3 is built from 12 residues. V gave up 7 bases and J gave up 4 bases, with 8 bases separating them. CDR3 sequence: CASTDIKNIQYF. The CDR3 coding sequence is TGTGCCAGCACCGATATAAAAAACATTCAGTACTTC.

This chain uses TRBV5-1 with TRBJ2-7; 9 bases are shared with TRBD2. Per the germline V gene, CDR1 is SGHRS and CDR2 is YFSETQ. With V trimmed by 4 bases and J by 4 bases, 12 bases remained unmatched. The CDR3 runs to 16 residues. The CDR3 DNA reads TGCGCCAGCAGCCCCCACGAGGCTAGCGGGGAGTACGAGCAGTACTTC. It translates to CASSPHEASGEYEQYF. The full variable domain, its missing parts supplied by reference TRBV5-1 and TRBJ2-7, is KAGVTQTPRYLIKTRGQQVTLSCSPISGHRSVSWYQQTPGQGLQFLFEYFSETQRNKGNFPGRFSGRQFSNSRSEMNVSTLELGDSALYLCASSPHEASGEYEQYFGPGTRLTVT.

Only a few counts were recorded for this clonotype. The V call is TRBV9, the J call TRBJ1-5, with D hard to call. The CDR3 has 15 residues. V lost 0 bases, J lost 2 bases, and 9 bases lay in between. The V gene's germline CDR1 is SGDLS and CDR2 YYNGEE. In nucleotides, the CDR3 is TGTGCCAGCAGCGTAGGAAACGGCCGCAATCAGCCCCAGCATTTT. It yields the protein CASSVGNGRNQPQHF.

The table lists this clonotype with a few counts. The rearrangement links TRBV2 to TRBJ2-7; D not resolved. From germline, CDR1 is SNHLY and CDR2 FYNNEI. The CDR3 sequence is 15 residues long. Trimming stripped 6 bases from V and 2 bases from J, with 17 bases between. Written as DNA, the CDR3 is TGTGCCAGCAGCTTCGGGCCCCCCGGAGCCTACGAGCAGTACTTC. Translated, it gives CASSFGPPGAYEQYF.

The genes are TRBV7-8 and TRBJ2-7; D gene unclear. Trimming left V 2 bases short and J 12 bases short, with 14 bases between. Germline V gene data show CDR1 as SGHVS and CDR2 as FQNEAQ. The CDR3 has 12 residues. Here the CDR3 DNA reads TGTGCCAGCAGCTTAAATCGTCGAGGTCGGTACTTC. It is translated as CASSLNRRGRYF.

The rearrangement links TRBV6-1 to TRBJ1-1, with TRBD1 as a possible D gene (5 bases). V gave up 5 bases and J gave up 11 bases, with 21 bases separating them. This CDR3 has 14 amino acids. The germline gives CDR1 MNHNS, CDR2 SASEGT. This CDR3 is CASSRDPVWGRAFF. In nucleotides, the CDR3 is TGTGCCAGCAGTCGAGACCCTGTCTGGGGCCGGGCTTTCTTT.